This TCR beta chain was captured in a study of blood T cell repertoires in COVID-19. Study information: COVID-19 samples, acute and convalescent, were from the United States, Italy and Spain. Nucleic acid was either cDNA or gDNA, and it came from T cells, B-cell-depleted T cells, or PBMCs.

Original handling: Estimates of nucleated cell counts were drawn from the amplification of reference gene primers. The repertoire was sequenced with immunoSEQ multiplex PCR; TCRdb's copy has only in-frame clones and lacks some. The V and J calls and clone size are taken from that table; D and trimming were inferred from the DNA. The sample yields 7,000 to 9,500 clones, around 86% seen once. Germline CDR1 reads LGHDT; CDR2 reads YNNKEL (reference sequence). V trimming: 2 bases; J trimming: 3 bases; junction bases outside the gene matches: 13. The CDR3 covers 17 residues. Sample: peripheral blood. This clonotype originated in a human donor in a cohort sampled during active COVID-19. The rearrangement uses TRBV3-1 (or the pseudogene TRBV3-2) and TRBJ2-7; 7 bases are shared with TRBD2. CDR3 bases: TGTGCCAGCAGCCAAATCATAGCGGGCCTCAATCTCTACGAGCAGTACTTC. It specifies CASSQIIAGLNLYEQYF.